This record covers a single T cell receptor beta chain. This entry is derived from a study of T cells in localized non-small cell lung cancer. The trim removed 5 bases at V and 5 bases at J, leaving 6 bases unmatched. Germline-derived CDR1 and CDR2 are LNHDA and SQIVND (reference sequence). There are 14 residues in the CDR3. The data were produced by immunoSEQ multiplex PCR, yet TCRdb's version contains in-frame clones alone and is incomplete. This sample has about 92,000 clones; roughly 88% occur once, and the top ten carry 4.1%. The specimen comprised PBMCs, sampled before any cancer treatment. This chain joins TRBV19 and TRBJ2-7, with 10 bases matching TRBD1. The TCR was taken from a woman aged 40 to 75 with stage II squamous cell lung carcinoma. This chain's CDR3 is CASSVGQGIHEQYF. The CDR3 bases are TGTGCCAGTAGTGTGGGACAGGGGATCCACGAGCAGTACTTC.